This TCR beta chain was obtained from a study of cytomegalovirus exposure and HLA in healthy donors. Whole-study results and caveats: Some public TCRs appeared in many individuals, while most sequences were rare. Three chains tied to CMV proved CMV antigen-specific in vitro. Available immune exposure information was restricted to CMV serostatus only. Associated with cytomegalovirus, according to the listing, were around 160 TCR beta chains.

This CDR3 region has 14 residues. Germline lookup yields CDR1 SGHTS and CDR2 YDEGEE. V was trimmed by 0 bases and J by 8 bases, leaving 14 bases between them. The PCR had 60 Vbeta and 13 Jbeta primers. The assay was immunoSEQ multiplex PCR, and TCRdb's table has in-frame clones only and misses some. Of some 120,000 clones detected, around 75% appear once; the ten largest clones hold about 8.3%. The sample holds a few counts of this clone. The antigen remains unidentified. The chain employs TRBV5-8 and TRBJ1-2; tentatively, D is TRBD1 (5 bases). The clonotype comes from a woman between 50 and 59 years old in good health and CMV-seropositive. Sample: PBMCs. The CDR3 reads CASSLETVRLGYTF. The CDR3 DNA follows: TGTGCCAGCAGCTTGGAGACAGTACGACTGGGCTACACCTTC.